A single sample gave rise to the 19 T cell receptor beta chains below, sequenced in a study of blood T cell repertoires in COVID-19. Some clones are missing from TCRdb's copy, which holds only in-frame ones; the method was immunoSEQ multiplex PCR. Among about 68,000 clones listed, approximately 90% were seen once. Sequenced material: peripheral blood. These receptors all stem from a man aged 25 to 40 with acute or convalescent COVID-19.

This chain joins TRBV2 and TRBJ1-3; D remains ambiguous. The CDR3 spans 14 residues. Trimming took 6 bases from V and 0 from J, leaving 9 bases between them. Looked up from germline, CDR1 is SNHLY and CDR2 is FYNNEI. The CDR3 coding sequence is TGTGCCAGCAGAGCCCGAATCTCTGGAAACACCATATATTTT. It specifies CASRARISGNTIYF.

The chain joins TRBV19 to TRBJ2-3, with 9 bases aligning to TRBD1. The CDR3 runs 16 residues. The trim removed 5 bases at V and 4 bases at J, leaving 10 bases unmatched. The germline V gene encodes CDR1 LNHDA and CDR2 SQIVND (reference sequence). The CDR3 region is CASSLGGTGYADTQYF. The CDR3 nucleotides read TGTGCCAGTAGTCTCGGGGGGACAGGGTACGCAGATACGCAGTATTTT.

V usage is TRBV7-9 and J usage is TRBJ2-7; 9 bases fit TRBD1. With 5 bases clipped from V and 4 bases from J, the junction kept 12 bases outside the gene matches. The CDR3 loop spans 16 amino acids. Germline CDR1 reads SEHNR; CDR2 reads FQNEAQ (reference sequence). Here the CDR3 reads CASSLKPGQGTYEQYF. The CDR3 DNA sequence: TGTGCCAGCAGCCTAAAACCGGGACAGGGCACTTACGAGCAGTACTTC.

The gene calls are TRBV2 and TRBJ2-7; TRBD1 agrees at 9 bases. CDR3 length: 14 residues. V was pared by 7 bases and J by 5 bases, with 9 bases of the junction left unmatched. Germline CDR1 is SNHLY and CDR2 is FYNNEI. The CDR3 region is CASNLGQGGNEQYF. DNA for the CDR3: TGTGCCAGCAATCTGGGACAGGGAGGCAACGAGCAGTACTTC.

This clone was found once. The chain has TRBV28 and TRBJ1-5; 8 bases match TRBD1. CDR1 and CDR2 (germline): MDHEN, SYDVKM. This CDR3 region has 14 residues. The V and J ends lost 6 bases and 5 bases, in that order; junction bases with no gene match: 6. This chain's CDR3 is CASSSGGGYQPQHF. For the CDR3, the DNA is TGTGCCAGCAGCTCAGGGGGCGGGTATCAGCCCCAGCATTTT.

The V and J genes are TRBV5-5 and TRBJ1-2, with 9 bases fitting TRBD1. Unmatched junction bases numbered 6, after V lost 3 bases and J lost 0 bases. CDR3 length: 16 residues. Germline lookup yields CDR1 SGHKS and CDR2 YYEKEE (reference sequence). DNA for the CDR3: TGTGCCAGCAGCTCCCGGGACAGGGACCCTAACTATGGCTACACCTTC. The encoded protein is CASSSRDRDPNYGYTF.

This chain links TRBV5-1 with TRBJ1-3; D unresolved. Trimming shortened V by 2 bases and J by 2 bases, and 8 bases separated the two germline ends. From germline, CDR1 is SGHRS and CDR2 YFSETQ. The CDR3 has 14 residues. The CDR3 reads CASSLGGTGNTIYF. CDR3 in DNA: TGCGCCAGCAGCTTAGGCGGGACTGGAAACACCATATATTTT.

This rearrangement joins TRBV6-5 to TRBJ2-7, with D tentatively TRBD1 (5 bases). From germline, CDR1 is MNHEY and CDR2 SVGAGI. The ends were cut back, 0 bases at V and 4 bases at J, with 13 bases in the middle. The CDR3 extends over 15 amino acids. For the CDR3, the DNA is TGTGCCAGCAGTTACTCGACAGCTTCTGCATACGAGCAGTACTTC. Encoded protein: CASSYSTASAYEQYF.

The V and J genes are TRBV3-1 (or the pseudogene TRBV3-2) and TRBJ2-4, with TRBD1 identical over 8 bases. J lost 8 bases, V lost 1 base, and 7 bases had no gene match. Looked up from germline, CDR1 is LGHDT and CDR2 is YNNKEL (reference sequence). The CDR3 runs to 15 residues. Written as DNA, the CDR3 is TGTGCCAGCAGCCAAGCCGGACAGGGAGGCGACATTCAGTACTTC. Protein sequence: CASSQAGQGGDIQYF.

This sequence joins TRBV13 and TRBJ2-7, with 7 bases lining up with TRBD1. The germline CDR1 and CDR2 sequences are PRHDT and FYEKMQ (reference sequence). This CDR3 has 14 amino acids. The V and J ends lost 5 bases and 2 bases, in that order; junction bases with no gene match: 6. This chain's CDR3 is CASSGRDRAYEQYF. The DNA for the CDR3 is TGTGCCAGCAGCGGACGGGACAGAGCCTACGAGCAGTACTTC.

CDR3 sequence (DNA): TGTGCCAGCAAATTGGACAGTACTACGAAGCAGTACTTC. Translated, it gives CASKLDSTTKQYF. The rearrangement uses TRBV3-1 (or the pseudogene TRBV3-2) and TRBJ2-7; D may be TRBD1 (6 bases). The CDR3 is 13 residues long. Germline V gene sequence: CDR1 LGHDT, CDR2 YNNKEL (reference sequence). V gave up 7 bases and J gave up 8 bases, with 18 bases separating them.

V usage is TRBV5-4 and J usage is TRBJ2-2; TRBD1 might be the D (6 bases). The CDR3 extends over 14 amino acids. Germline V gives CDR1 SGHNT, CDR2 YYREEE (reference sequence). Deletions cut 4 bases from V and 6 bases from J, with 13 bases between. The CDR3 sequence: CASSRNREPGELFF. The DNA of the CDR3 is TGTGCCAGCAGCCGCAACAGGGAACCCGGGGAGCTGTTTTTT.

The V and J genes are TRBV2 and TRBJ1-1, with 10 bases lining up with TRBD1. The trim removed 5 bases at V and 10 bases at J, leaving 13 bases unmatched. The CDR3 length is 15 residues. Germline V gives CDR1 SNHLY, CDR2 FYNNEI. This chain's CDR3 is CASSSYLGTGERAFF. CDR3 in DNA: TGTGCCAGCAGTTCTTACCTTGGGACAGGGGAAAGAGCTTTCTTT.

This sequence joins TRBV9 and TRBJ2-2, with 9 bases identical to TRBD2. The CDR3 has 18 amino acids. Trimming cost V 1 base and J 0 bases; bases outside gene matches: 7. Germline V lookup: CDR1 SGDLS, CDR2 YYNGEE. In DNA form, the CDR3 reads TGTGCCAGCAGCGTAAAATTGAGCGGGAGGACGAACACCGGGGAGCTGTTTTTT. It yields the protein CASSVKLSGRTNTGELFF.

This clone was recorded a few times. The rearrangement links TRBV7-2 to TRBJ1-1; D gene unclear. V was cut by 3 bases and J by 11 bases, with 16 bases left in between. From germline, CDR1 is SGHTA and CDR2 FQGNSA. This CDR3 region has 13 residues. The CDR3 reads CASSFPGGGPAFF. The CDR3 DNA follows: TGTGCCAGCAGCTTCCCCGGAGGCGGCCCGGCTTTCTTT.

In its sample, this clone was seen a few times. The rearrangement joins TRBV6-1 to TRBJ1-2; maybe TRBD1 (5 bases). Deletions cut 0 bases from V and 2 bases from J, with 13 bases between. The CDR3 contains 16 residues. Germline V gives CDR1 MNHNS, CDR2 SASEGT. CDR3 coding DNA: TGTGCCAGCAGTGAAGCGCCAGGGTCTGGGAACTATGGCTACACCTTC. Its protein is CASSEAPGSGNYGYTF.

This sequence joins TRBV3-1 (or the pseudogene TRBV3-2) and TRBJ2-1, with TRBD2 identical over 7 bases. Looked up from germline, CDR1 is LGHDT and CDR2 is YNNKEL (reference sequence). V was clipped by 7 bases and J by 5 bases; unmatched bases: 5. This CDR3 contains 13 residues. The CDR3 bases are TGTGCCAGCAATCGGCTAGCGGACAATGAGCAGTTCTTC. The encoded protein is CASNRLADNEQFF.

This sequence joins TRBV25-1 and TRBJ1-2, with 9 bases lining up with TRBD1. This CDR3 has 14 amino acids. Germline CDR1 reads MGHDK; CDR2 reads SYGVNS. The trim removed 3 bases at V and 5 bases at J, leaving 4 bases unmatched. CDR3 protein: CASSELGQGYGYTF. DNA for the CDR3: TGTGCCAGCAGTGAGTTGGGACAGGGATATGGCTACACCTTC.

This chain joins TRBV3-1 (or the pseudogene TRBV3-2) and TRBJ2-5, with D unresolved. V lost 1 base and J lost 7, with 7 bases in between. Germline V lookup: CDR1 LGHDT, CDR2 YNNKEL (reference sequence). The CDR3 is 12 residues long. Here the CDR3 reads CASSQGSGTQYF. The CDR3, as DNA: TGTGCCAGCAGCCAAGGCTCGGGGACCCAGTACTTC.